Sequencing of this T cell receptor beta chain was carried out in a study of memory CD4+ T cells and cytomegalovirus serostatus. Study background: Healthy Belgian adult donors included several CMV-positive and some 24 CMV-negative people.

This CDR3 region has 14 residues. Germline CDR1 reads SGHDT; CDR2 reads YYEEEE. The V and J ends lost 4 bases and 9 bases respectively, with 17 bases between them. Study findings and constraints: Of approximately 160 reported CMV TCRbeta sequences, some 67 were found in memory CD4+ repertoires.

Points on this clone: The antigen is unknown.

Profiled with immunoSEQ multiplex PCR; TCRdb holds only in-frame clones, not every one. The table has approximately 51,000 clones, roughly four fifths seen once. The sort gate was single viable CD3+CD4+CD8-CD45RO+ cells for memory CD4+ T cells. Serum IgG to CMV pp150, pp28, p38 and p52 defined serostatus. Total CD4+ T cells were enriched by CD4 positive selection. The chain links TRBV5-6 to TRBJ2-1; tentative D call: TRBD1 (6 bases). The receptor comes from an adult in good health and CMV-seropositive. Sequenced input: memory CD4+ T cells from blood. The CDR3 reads CASSVDRPSVEQFF. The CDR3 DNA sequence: TGTGCCAGCAGCGTAGACAGGCCAAGCGTTGAGCAGTTCTTC. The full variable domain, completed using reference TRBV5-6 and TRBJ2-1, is DAGVTQSPTHLIKTRGQQVTLRCSPKSGHDTVSWYQQALGQGPQFIFQYYEEEERQRGNFPDRFSGHQFPNYSSELNVNALLLGDSALYLCASSVDRPSVEQFFGPGTRLTVL.